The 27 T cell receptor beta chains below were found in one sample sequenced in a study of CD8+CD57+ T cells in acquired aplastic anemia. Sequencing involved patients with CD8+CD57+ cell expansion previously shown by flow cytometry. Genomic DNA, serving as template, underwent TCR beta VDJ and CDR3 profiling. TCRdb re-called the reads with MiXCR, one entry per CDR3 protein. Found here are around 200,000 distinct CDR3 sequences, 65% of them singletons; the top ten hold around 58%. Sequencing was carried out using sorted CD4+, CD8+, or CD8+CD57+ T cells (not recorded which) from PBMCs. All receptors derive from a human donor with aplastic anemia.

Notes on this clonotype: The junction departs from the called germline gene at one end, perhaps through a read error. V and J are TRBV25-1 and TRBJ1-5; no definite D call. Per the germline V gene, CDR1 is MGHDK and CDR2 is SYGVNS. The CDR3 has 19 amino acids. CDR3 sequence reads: CASSGAGLIHLYSNQPQRF. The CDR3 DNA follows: TGTGCCAGCAGTGGGGCAGGACTTATTCACCTTTATAGCAATCAGCCCCAGCGTTTT.

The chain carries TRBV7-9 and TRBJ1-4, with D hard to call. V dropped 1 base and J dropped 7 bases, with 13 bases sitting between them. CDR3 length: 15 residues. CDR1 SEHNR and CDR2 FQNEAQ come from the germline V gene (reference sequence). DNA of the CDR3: TGTGCCAGCAGCTTAGTGGTAGGGAGGAGTGAAAAACTGTTTTTT. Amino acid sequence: CASSLVVGRSEKLFF.

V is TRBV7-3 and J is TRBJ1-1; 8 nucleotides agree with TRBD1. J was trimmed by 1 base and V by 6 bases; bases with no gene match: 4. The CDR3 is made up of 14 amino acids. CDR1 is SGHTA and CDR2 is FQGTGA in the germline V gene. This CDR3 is CASRQGVGNTEAFF. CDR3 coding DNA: TGTGCCAGCAGACAGGGGGTAGGGAACACTGAAGCTTTCTTT. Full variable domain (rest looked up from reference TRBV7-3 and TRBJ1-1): GAGVSQTPSNKVTEKGKYVELRCDPISGHTALYWYRQSLGQGPEFLIYFQGTGAADDSGLPNDRFFAVRPEGSVSTLKIQRTERGDSAVYLCASRQGVGNTEAFFGQGTRLTVV.

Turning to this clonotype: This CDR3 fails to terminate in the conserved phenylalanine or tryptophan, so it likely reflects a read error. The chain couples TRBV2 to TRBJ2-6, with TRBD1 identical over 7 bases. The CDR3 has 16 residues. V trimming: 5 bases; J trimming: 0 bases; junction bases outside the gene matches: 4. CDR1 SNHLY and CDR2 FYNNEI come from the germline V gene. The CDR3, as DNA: TGTGCCAGCAGTCAGAACAGGGGCTCTGGGGCCAACGTCCTGACTATC. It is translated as CASSQNRGSGANVLTI.

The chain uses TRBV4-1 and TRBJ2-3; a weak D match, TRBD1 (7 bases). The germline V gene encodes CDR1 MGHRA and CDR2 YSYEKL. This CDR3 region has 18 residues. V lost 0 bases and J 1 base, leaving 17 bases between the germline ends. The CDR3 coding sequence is TGCGCCAGCAGCCAAGATGAGGGGGCGCGGGGCGGCACAGATACGCAGTATTTT. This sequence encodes CASSQDEGARGGTDTQYF.

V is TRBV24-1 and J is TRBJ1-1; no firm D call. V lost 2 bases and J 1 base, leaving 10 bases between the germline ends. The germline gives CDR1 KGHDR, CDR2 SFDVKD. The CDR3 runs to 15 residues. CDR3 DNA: TGTGCCACCAGTGATTCTGGACGGACGAACACTGAAGCTTTCTTT. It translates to CATSDSGRTNTEAFF.

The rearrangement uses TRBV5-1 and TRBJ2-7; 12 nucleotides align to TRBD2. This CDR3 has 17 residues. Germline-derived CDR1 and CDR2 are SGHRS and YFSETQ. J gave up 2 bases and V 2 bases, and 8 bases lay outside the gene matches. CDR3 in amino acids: CASSLSARTSGTYEQYF. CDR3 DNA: TGCGCCAGCAGCTTAAGCGCGCGGACTAGCGGGACCTACGAGCAGTACTTC.

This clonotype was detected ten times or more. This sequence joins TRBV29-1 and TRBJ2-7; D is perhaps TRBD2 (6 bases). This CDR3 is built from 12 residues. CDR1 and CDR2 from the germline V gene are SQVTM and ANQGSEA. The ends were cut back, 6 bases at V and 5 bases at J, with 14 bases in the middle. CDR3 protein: CSVGTGGNEQYF. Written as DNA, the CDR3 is TGCAGCGTCGGGACTGGGGGGAACGAGCAGTACTTC.

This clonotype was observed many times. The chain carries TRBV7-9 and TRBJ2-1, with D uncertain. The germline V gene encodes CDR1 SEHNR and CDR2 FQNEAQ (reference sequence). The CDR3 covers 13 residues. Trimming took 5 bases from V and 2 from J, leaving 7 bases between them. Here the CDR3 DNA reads TGTGCCAGCAGCCCCAGTACCTACAATGAGCAGTTCTTC. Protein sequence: CASSPSTYNEQFF. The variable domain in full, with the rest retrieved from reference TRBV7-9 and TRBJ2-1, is DTGVSQNPRHKITKRGQNVTFRCDPISEHNRLYWYRQTLGQGPEFLTYFQNEAQLEKSRLLSDRFSAERPKGSFSTLEIQRTEQGDSAMYLCASSPSTYNEQFFGPGTRLTVL.

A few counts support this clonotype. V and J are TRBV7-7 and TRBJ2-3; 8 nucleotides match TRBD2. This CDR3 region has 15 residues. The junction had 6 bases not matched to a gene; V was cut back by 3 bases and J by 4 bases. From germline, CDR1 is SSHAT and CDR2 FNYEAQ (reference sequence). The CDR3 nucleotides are TGTGCCAGCAGCTTGGGACTAGTCAGTTCAGATACGCAGTATTTT. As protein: CASSLGLVSSDTQYF.

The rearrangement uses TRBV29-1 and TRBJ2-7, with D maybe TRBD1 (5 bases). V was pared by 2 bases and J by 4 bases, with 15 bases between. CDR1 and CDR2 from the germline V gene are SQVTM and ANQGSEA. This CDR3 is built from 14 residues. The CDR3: CSVEYPGIGYEQYF. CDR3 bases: TGCAGCGTTGAATATCCAGGGATAGGGTACGAGCAGTACTTC.

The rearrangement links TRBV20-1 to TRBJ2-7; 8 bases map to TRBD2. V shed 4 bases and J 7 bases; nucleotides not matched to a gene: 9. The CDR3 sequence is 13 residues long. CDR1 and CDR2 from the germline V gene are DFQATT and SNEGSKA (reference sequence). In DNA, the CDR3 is TGCAGTGCTACCTCGGGGGGGCGGGTTGAGCAGTACTTC. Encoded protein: CSATSGGRVEQYF.

The CDR3 is CSAPLITGTVTGELFF. The CDR3 region has the DNA TGCAGTGCTCCACTTATAACCGGGACAGTCACCGGGGAGCTGTTTTTT. The rearrangement joins TRBV20-1 to TRBJ2-2; 7 nucleotides agree with TRBD1. Looked up from germline, CDR1 is DFQATT and CDR2 is SNEGSKA (reference sequence). This CDR3 has 16 residues. The V segment lost 5 bases and the J segment 4 bases; nucleotides outside the gene matches: 13.

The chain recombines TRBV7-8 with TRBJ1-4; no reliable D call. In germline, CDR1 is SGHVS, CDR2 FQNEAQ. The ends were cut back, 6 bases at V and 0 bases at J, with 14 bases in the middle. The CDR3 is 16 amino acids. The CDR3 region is CASSPRSVATNEKLFF. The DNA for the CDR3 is TGTGCCAGCAGTCCTCGTAGTGTTGCAACTAATGAAAAACTGTTTTTT.

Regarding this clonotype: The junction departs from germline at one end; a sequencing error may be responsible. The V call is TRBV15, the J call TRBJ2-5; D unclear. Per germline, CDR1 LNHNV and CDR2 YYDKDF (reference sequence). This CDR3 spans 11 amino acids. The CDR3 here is CAASWLETQYF. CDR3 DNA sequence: TGTGCCGCCAGTTGGTTAGAGACCCAGTACTTC.

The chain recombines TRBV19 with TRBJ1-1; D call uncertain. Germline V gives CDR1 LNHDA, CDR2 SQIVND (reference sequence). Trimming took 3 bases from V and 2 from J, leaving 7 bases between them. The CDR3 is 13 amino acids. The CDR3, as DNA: TGTGCCAGTAGTATTACCTTTAACACTGAAGCTTTCTTT. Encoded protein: CASSITFNTEAFF. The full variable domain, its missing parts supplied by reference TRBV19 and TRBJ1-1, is DGGITQSPKYLFRKEGQNVTLSCEQNLNHDAMYWYRQDPGQGLRLIYYSQIVNDFQKGDIAEGYSVSREKKESFPLTVTSAQKNPTAFYLCASSITFNTEAFFGQGTRLTVV.

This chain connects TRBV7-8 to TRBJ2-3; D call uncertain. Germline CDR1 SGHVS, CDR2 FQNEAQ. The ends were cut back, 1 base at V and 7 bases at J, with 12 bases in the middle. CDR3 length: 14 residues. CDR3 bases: TGTGCCAGCAGCTTAGGCACAGCCGAGAATACGCAGTATTTT. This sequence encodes CASSLGTAENTQYF.

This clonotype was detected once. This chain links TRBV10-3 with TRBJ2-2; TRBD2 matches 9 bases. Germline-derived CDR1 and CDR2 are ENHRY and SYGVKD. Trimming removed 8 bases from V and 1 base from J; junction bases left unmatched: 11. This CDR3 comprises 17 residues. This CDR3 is CAISTGDSGGNTGELFF. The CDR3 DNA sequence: TGTGCCATCTCTACAGGGGATAGCGGGGGGAACACCGGGGAGCTGTTTTTT.

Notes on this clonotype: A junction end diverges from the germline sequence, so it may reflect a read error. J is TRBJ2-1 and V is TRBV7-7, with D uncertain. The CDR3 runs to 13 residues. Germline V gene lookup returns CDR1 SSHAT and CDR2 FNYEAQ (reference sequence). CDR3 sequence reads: CASSLRPYNEQFF. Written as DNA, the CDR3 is TGTGCTAGCAGCTTAAGACCCTACAATGAGCAGTTCTTC.

The CDR3 here is CASSVVADIYGYTF. The CDR3 DNA sequence: TGTGCCAGCAGCGTAGTAGCAGATATCTATGGCTACACCTTC. The chain has TRBV7-2 and TRBJ1-2; D is unresolved. This CDR3 is 14 amino acids long. Looked up from germline, CDR1 is SGHTA and CDR2 is FQGNSA. Trimming left V 5 bases short and J 4 bases short, with 14 bases between.

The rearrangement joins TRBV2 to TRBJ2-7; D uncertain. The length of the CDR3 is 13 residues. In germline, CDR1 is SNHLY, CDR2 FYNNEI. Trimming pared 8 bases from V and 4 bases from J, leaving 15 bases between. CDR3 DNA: TGTGCCAGCGATTCGGGTCGTCCGTACGAGCAGTACTTC. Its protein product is CASDSGRPYEQYF.

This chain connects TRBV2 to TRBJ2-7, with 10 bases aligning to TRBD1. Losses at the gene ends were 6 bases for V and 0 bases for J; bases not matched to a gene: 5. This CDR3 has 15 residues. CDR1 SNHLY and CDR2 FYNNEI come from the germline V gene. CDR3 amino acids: CASSQDRGNSYEQYF. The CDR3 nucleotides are TGTGCCAGCAGCCAGGACAGGGGGAACTCCTACGAGCAGTACTTC.

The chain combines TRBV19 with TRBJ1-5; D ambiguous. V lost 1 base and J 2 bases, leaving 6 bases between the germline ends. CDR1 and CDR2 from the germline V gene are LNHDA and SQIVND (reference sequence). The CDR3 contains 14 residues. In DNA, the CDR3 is TGTGCCAGTAGTATAGTAGGTGGCAATCAGCCCCAGCATTTT. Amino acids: CASSIVGGNQPQHF.

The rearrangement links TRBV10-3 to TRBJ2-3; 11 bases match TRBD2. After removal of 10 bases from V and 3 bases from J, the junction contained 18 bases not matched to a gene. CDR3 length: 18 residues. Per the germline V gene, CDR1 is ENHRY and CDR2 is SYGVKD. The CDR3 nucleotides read TGTGCCACGAGAGCGGGGCTAGCGGGGGGTCCTAGGACAGATACGCAGTATTTT. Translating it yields CATRAGLAGGPRTDTQYF.

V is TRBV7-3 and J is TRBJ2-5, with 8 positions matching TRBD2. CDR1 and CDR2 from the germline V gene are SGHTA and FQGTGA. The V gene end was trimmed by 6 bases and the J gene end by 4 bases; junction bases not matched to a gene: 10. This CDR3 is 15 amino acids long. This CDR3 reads CASRRQAGGGETQYF. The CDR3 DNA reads TGTGCCAGCAGGAGACAGGCCGGGGGGGGAGAGACCCAGTACTTC.

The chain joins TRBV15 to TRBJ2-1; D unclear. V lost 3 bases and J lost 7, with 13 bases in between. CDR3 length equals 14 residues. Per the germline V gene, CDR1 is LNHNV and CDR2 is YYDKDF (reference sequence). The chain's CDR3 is CATSSPLVGNEQFF. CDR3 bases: TGTGCCACCAGCAGCCCCTTGGTCGGGAATGAGCAGTTCTTC.

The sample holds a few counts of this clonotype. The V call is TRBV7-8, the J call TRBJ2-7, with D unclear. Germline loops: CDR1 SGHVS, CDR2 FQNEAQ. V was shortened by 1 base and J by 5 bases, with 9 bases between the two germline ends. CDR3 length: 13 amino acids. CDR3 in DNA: TGTGCCAGCAGCTTAGTAGGGCTGGACGAGCAGTACTTC. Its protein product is CASSLVGLDEQYF. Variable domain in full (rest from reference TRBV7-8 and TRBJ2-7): GAGVSQSPRYKVAKRGQDVALRCDPISGHVSLFWYQQALGQGPEFLTYFQNEAQLDKSGLPSDRFFAERPEGSVSTLKIQRTQQEDSAVYLCASSLVGLDEQYFGPGTRLTVT.